The clone carrying this T cell receptor beta chain was observed a handful of times. The protocol was immunoSEQ multiplex PCR, while the TCRdb copy is restricted to in-frame clones and leaves out a portion. The data show around 25,000 clones, 85% seen once. The source of the sample is a study of OX40 agonist ivuxolimab in advanced cancers. Study details: Partial response was recorded in three patients: one hepatocellular carcinoma and two cutaneous melanoma cases.

V lost 5 bases to trimming and J lost 6 bases, with 11 bases between them. Germline loops: CDR1 LNHDA, CDR2 SQIVND (reference sequence). This CDR3 spans 13 amino acids. This TCR was recovered from an adult with an advanced solid tumor such as melanoma, head and neck, liver or kidney cancer. The material was CD4+ or CD8+ T cells sorted from blood, obtained in a trial of the OX40 agonist ivuxolimab. This rearrangement joins TRBV19 to TRBJ1-5; D is undetermined. CDR3 sequence (DNA): TGTGCCAGTAGTCCCGAAGGGATTCAGCCCCAGCATTTT. Translation: CASSPEGIQPQHF.